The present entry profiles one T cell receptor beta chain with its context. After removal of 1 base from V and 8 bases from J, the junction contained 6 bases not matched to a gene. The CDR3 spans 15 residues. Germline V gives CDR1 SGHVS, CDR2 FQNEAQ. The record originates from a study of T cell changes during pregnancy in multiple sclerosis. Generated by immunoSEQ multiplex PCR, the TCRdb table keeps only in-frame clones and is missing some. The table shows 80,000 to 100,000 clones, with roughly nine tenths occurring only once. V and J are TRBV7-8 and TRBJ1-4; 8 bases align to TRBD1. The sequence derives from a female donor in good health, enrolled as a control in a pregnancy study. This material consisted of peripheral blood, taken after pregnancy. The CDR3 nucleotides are TGTGCCAGCAGCTTAGATACAGGGGGTCGAGAAAAACTGTTTTTT. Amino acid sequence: CASSLDTGGREKLFF.